This note documents a single TCR beta chain sequence. The antigen remains unidentified. The V and J ends lost 0 bases and 5 bases respectively, with 31 bases between them. The CDR3 runs 21 residues. Germline V gives CDR1 MNHEY, CDR2 SMNVEV (reference sequence). The data were taken from a study of cytomegalovirus exposure and HLA in healthy donors. Study-level background: Earlier findings included roughly 120 million unique TCR beta sequences obtained from 170 million or so T cells. Study findings and constraints: Specificity of three CMV-associated chains for CMV antigens was verified in vitro.

Primers: 60 Vbeta forward and 13 Jbeta reverse. The assay was immunoSEQ multiplex PCR, and TCRdb's table has in-frame clones only and misses some. The table lists approximately 190,000 clones, about 90% of them singletons. The sequencing sample was made of PBMCs. This TCR came from a boy younger than 10 in good health and CMV-seronegative. The rearrangement joins TRBV27 to TRBJ1-2, with D possibly TRBD1 on 6 matching bases. The CDR3: CASSLSFLDLETGTPSYGYTF. CDR3 DNA sequence: TGTGCCAGCAGTTTATCGTTTCTGGACTTAGAAACCGGGACACCTTCTTATGGCTACACCTTC.